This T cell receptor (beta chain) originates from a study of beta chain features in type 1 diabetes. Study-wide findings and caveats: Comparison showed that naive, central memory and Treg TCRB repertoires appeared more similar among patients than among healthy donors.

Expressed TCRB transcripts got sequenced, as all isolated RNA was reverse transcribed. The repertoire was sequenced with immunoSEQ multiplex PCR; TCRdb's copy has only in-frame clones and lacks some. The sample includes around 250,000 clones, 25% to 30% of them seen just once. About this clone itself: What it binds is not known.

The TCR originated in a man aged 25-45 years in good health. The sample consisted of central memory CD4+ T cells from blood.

CDR3 sequence: CASSAGQGWTGELFF. The CDR3 DNA sequence: TGTGCCAGCAGTGCTGGACAGGGGTGGACCGGGGAGCTGTTTTTT. V is TRBV25-1 and J is TRBJ2-2; TRBD1 aligns across 9 bases. Germline V gene sequence: CDR1 MGHDK, CDR2 SYGVNS. This CDR3 region has 15 residues. The V segment lost 4 bases and the J segment 5 bases; nucleotides outside the gene matches: 5.